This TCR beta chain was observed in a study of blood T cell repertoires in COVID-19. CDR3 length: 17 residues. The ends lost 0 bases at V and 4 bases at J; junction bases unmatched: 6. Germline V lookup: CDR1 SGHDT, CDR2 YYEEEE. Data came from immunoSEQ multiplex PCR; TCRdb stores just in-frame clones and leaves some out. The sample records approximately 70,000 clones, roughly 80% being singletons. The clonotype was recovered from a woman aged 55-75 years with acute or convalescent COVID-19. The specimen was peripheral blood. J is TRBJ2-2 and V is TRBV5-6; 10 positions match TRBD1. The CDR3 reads CASSLEARTGGTGELFF. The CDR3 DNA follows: TGTGCCAGCAGCTTGGAGGCAAGGACAGGGGGCACCGGGGAGCTGTTTTTT.